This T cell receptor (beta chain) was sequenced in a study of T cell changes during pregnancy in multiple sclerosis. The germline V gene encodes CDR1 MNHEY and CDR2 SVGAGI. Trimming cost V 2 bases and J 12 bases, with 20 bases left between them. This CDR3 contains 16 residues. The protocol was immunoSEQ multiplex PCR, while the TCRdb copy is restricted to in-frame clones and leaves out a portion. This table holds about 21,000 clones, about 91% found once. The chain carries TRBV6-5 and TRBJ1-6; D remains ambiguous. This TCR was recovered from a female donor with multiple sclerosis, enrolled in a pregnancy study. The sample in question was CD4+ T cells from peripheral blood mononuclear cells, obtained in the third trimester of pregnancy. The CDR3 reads CASSYMDAGSILPLHF. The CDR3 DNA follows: TGTGCCAGCAGTTACATGGACGCGGGCAGTATTTTACCCCTCCACTTT.